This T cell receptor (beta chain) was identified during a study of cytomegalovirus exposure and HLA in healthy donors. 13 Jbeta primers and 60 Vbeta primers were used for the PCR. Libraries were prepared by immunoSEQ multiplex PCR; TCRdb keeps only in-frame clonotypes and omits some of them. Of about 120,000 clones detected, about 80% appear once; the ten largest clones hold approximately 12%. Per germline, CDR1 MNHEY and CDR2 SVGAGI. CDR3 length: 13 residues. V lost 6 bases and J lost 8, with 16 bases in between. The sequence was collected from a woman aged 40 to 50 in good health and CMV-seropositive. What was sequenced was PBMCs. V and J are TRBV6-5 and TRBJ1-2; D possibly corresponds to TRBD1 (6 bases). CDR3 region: CASRPNGGSGYTF. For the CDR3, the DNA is TGTGCCAGCAGACCCAATGGGGGCTCCGGCTACACCTTC.